One sample yielded the 3 T cell receptor beta chains listed below, sequenced in a study of OX40 agonist ivuxolimab in advanced cancers. Here immunoSEQ multiplex PCR was the method, and the copy in TCRdb shows in-frame clones only, minus some. Of 80,000 or so clones listed, around 87% are singletons. Specimen: CD4+ or CD8+ T cells sorted from blood, collected in a trial of the OX40 agonist ivuxolimab. The receptors derive from an adult with an advanced solid tumor such as melanoma, head and neck, liver or kidney cancer.

The gene calls are TRBV7-3 and TRBJ1-6; 8 nucleotides agree with TRBD1. Germline CDR1 is SGHTA and CDR2 is FQGTGA. J gave up 8 bases and V 2 bases, and 5 bases lay outside the gene matches. The CDR3 contains 15 residues. CDR3 loop: CASSLSGQGYSPLHF. For the CDR3, the DNA is TGTGCCAGCAGCTTATCTGGACAGGGTTATTCACCCCTCCACTTT.

The V gene is TRBV11-2, the J gene TRBJ1-2; D call uncertain. Germline V lookup: CDR1 SGHAT, CDR2 FQNNGV. The CDR3 totals 13 residues. Trimming stripped 4 bases from V and 4 bases from J, with 10 bases between. This CDR3 reads CASSSANFYGYTF. CDR3 coding DNA: TGTGCCAGCAGCTCCGCAAACTTCTATGGCTACACCTTC.

The chain couples TRBV19 to TRBJ1-5, with 7 bases aligning to TRBD1. The CDR3 has 15 residues. The germline V gene encodes CDR1 LNHDA and CDR2 SQIVND (reference sequence). The V segment lost 1 base and the J segment 6 bases; nucleotides outside the gene matches: 6. The CDR3 DNA is TGTGCCAGTAGTATAGGGGTAGGGGGCGGTCAGCCCCAGCATTTT. Its protein product is CASSIGVGGGQPQHF. The whole variable domain, remainder taken from reference TRBV19 and TRBJ1-5, is DGGITQSPKYLFRKEGQNVTLSCEQNLNHDAMYWYRQDPGQGLRLIYYSQIVNDFQKGDIAEGYSVSREKKESFPLTVTSAQKNPTAFYLCASSIGVGGGQPQHFGDGTRLSIL.